This T cell receptor beta chain stems from a study of response to subunit inactivated influenza vaccine. Each CDR3 protein is one row after TCRdb ran MiXCR on the RT-PCR reads. The repertoire holds hundreds of thousands of distinct CDR3 sequences, with 9.5% to 13% as singletons. This CDR3 region has 16 residues. Germline-derived CDR1 and CDR2 are MRHNA and SNTAGT. The V segment lost 3 bases and the J segment 3 bases; nucleotides outside the gene matches: 6. This specimen consisted of PBMCs from blood, obtained more than 35 days after vaccination. This sequence joins TRBV6-4 and TRBJ2-1, with 9 bases lining up with TRBD2. The clonotype originates from a man aged 50 to 59 who received an inactivated influenza vaccine. The CDR3 DNA sequence: TGTGCCAGCAGTGATCAAGCGGGAGGCGGCTACAATGAGCAGTTCTTC. Translation gives CASSDQAGGGYNEQFF.